The clone carrying this T cell receptor beta chain was picked up one time. The target antigen is unknown. This entry belongs to a study of cytomegalovirus exposure and HLA in healthy donors. Primers for the PCR totalled 60 Vbeta and 13 Jbeta. Original processing methods: An analysis performed later counted about 80 million unique TCR beta chains (approximately 11 million of them shared). Only in-frame clones appear in the TCRdb table, and some are missing; sequencing was by immunoSEQ multiplex PCR. V, J and clone size derive from that table, while D and trimming were established from the DNA sequence. The sample gives about 120,000 clones, approximately 80% of which show up once; 3% to 4% is in the top ten. Regarding the study as a whole: Sequencing likely produced, as an artifact, a cluster of highly shared sequence variants. When a later analysis compared HLA-associated TCR beta chains with equally common others, the HLA-associated chains turned out to be more clonally expanded and to have lower generation probabilities.

V trimming: 0 bases; J trimming: 2 bases; junction bases outside the gene matches: 11. CDR1 LGHNA and CDR2 YSLEER come from the germline V gene. The CDR3 has 18 amino acids. V gene TRBV4-3 combines with J gene TRBJ1-2; the match to TRBD1 covers 8 bases. The receptor was derived from a young woman in good health and CMV-seronegative. The sequenced sample consisted of PBMCs. CDR3 DNA: TGCGCCAGCAGCCAAGACGGTCCGGGACAGGCCTACAACTATGGCTACACCTTC. Translated: CASSQDGPGQAYNYGYTF.